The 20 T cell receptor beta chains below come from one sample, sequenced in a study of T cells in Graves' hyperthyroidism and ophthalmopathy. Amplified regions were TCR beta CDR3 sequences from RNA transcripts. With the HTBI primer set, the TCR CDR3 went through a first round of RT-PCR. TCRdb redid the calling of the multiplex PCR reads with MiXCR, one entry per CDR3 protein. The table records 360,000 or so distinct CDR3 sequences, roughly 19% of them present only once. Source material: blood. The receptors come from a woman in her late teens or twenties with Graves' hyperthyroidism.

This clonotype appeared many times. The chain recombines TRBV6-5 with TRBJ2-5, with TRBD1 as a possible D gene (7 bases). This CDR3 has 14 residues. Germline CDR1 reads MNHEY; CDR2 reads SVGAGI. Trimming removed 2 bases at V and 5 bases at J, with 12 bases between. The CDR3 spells CASSYGGGWETQYF. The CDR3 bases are TGTGCCAGCAGTTACGGAGGGGGCTGGGAGACCCAGTACTTC.

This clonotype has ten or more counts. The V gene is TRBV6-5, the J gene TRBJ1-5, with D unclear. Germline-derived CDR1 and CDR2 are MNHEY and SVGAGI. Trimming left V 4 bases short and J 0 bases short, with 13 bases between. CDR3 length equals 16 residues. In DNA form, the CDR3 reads TGTGCCAGCAGTTTTAGAAGGGCCGGTAGCAATCAGCCCCAGCATTTT. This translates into CASSFRRAGSNQPQHF.

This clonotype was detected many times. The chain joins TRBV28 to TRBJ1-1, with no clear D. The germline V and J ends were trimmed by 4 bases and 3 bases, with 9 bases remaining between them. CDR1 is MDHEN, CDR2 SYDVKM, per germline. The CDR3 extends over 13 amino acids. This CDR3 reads CASSSQVYTEAFF. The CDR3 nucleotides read TGTGCCAGCAGTTCCCAGGTGTACACTGAAGCTTTCTTT.

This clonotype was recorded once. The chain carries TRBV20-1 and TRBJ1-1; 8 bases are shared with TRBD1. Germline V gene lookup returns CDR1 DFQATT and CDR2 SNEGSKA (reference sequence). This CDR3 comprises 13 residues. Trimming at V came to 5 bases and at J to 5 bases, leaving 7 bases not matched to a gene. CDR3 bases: TGCAGTGCTCCTCCGACAGGGGAAACTGAAGCTTTCTTT. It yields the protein CSAPPTGETEAFF.

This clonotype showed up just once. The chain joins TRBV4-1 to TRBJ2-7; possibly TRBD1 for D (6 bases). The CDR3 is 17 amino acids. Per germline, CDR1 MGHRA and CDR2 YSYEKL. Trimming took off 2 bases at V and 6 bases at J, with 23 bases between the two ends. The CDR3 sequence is CASSQFGGRGVGTEQYV. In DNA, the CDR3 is TGCGCCAGCAGCCAATTTGGGGGCAGAGGGGTCGGGACCGAGCAGTACGTC.

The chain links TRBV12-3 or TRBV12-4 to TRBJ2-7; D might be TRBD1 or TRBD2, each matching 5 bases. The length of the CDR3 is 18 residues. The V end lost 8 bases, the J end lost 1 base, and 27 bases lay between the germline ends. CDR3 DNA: TGTGCCAGCGGAGAGGGGAAAGGCACAATATCGTCGTCCTACGAGCAGTACTTC. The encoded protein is CASGEGKGTISSSYEQYF.

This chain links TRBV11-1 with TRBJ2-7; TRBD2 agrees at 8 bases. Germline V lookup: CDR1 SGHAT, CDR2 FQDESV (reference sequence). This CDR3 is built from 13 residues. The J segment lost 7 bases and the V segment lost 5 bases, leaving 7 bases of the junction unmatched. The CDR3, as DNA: TGTGCCAGCAGCCCCGGGACTAGGTGGGAGCAGTACTTC. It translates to CASSPGTRWEQYF. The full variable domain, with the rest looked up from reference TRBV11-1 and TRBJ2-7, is EAEVAQSPRYKITEKSQAVAFWCDPISGHATLYWYRQILGQGPELLVQFQDESVVDDSQLPKDRFSAERLKGVDSTLKIQPAELGDSAMYLCASSPGTRWEQYFGPGTRLTVT.

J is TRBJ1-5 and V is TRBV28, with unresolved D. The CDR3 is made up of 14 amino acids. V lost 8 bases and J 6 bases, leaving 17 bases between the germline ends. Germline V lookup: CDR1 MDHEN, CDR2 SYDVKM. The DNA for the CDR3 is TGTGCCAGCCTTAAGCCCATCGGGGTTCAGCCCCAGCATTTT. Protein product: CASLKPIGVQPQHF.

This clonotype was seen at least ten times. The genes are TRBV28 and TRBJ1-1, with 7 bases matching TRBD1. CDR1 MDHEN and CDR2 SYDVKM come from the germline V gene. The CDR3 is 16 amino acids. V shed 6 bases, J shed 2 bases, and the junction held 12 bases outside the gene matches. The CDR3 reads CASSLQGRLRNTEAFF. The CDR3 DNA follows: TGTGCCAGCAGCTTACAGGGGCGGTTAAGAAACACTGAAGCTTTCTTT.

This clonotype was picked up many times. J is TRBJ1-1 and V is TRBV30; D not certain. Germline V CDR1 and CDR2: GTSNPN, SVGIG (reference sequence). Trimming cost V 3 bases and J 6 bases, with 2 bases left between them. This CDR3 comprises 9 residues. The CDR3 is CAWRAEAFF. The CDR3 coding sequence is TGTGCCTGGAGGGCTGAAGCTTTCTTT. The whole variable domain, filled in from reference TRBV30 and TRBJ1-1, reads SQTIHQWPATLVQPVGSPLSLECTVEGTSNPNLYWYRQAAGRGLQLLFYSVGIGQISSEVPQNLSASRPQDRQFILSSKKLLLSDSGFYLCAWRAEAFFGQGTRLTVV.

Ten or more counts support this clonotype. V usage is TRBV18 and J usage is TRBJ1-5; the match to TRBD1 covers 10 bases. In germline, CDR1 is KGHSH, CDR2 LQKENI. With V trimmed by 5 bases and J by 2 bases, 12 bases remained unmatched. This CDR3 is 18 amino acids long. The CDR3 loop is CASSEGDRGPWGNQPQHF. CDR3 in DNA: TGTGCCAGCTCAGAAGGGGACAGGGGTCCATGGGGCAATCAGCCCCAGCATTTT. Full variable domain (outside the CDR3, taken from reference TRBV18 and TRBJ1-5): NAGVMQNPRHLVRRRGQEARLRCSPMKGHSHVYWYRQLPEEGLKFMVYLQKENIIDESGMPKERFSAEFPKEGPSILRIQQVVRGDSAAYFCASSEGDRGPWGNQPQHFGDGTRLSIL.

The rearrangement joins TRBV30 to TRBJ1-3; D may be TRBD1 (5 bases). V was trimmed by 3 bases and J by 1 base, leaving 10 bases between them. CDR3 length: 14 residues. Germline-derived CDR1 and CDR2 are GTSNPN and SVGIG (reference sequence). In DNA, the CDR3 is TGTGCCTGGAGGCGGGACCGATCTGGAAACACCATATATTTT. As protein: CAWRRDRSGNTIYF.

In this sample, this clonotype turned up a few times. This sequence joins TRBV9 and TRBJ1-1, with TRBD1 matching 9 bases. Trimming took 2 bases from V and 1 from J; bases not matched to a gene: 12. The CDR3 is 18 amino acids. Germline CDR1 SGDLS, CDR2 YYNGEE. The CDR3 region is CASSVSPGTGNRNTEAFF. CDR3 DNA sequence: TGTGCCAGCAGCGTCTCCCCCGGGACAGGGAACCGGAACACTGAAGCTTTCTTT.

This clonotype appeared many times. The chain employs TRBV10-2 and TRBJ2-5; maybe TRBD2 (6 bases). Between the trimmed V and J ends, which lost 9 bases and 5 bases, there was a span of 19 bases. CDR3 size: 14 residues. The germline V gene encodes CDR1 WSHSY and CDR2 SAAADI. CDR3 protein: CASLTRGGVETQYF. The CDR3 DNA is TGCGCCAGTTTGACTAGAGGTGGCGTGGAGACCCAGTACTTC.

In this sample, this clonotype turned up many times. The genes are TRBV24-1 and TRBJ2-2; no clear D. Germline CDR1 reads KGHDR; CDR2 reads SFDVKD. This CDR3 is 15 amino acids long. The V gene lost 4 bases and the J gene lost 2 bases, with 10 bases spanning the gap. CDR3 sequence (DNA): TGTGCCACCAGTGACCCCGGAGTAAACACCGGGGAGCTGTTTTTT. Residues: CATSDPGVNTGELFF.

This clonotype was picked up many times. CDR3 in amino acids: CASSSRLAGGPTGELFF. CDR3 DNA sequence: TGTGCCAGCAGTTCCCGACTAGCGGGGGGGCCGACCGGGGAGCTGTTTTTT. This sequence joins TRBV12-3 or TRBV12-4 and TRBJ2-2; 14 bases are a match to TRBD2. The CDR3 length is 17 residues. V trimming: 4 bases; J trimming: 5 bases; junction bases outside the gene matches: 6.

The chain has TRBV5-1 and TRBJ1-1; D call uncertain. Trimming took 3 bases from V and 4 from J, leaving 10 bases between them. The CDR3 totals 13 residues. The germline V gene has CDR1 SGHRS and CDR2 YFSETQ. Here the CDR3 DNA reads TGCGCCAGCAGCTATATTATTGGCACTGAAGCTTTCTTT. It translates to CASSYIIGTEAFF.

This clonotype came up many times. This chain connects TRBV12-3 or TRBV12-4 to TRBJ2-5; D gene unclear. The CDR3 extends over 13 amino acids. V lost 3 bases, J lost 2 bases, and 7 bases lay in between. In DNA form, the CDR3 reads TGTGCCAGCAGTTTTCTCAGACAAGAGACCCAGTACTTC. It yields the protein CASSFLRQETQYF.

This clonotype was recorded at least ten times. This chain's CDR3 is CASSSSGRGYDYGYTF. CDR3 bases: TGTGCCAGCAGCTCCTCCGGGCGGGGCTACGACTATGGCTACACCTTC. The V call is TRBV12-3 or TRBV12-4, the J call TRBJ1-2; possible D gene TRBD1, 5 bases. Trimming took 6 bases from V and 3 from J, leaving 20 bases between them. The CDR3 extends over 16 amino acids.

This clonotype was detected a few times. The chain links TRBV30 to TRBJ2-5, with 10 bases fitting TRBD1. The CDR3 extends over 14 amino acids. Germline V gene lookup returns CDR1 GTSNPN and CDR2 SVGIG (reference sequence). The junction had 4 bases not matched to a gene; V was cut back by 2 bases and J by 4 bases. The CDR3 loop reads CAWSPGQGSETQYF. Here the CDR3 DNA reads TGTGCCTGGAGTCCGGGACAGGGGTCAGAGACCCAGTACTTC.